Detailed here is one TCR beta chain. Its antigen remains unidentified. The data belong to a study of blood T cells in healthy people across ages. Broader study findings: Long-lived donors had more naive CD4+ cells and higher diversity than aged donors.

Germline V lookup: CDR1 MNHNS, CDR2 SASEGT. With 2 bases removed from V and 0 bases from J, the gap between germline ends came to 10 bases. This CDR3 is 15 amino acids long. A second PCR, run for about 7 to 11 cycles, used a sample-barcoded 5' primer plus a J-beta primer mix. TCRdb re-analysed the 5' RACE reads in MiXCR, keeping a single row per CDR3 protein. The sample has 600,000 to 1,000,000 distinct CDR3 sequences, more than 20% seen once; the top ten hold approximately 3.7%. Those donating, healthy Caucasian individuals from Russia, were aged roughly 6 to 100. Roughly 10 milliliters of peripheral blood were drawn from each donor into EDTA-treated tubes. These data were also reused for a study on T cells of mothers and their children. As that study records: Normalized overlap was always slightly, never significantly, higher in related than unrelated mother-child pairs.

The V gene is TRBV6-1, the J gene TRBJ1-2, with TRBD1 as a possible D gene (6 bases). This TCR was recovered from a boy aged 10-17 years in good health. The sample was blood. In DNA form, the CDR3 reads TGTGCCAGCAGTGAACCGACAGGCCCTAACTATGGCTACACCTTC. Its translation: CASSEPTGPNYGYTF.